The 22 T cell receptor beta chains presented below share a single source sample, sequenced in a study of cytomegalovirus exposure and HLA in healthy donors. This PCR relied on a set of 60 Vbeta primers and 13 Jbeta primers. Libraries were prepared by immunoSEQ multiplex PCR; TCRdb keeps only in-frame clonotypes and omits some of them. Of roughly 250,000 clones listed, approximately 85% were seen once; the top ten hold approximately 2%. Input material: PBMCs. Every receptor here comes from a woman aged 40 to 50 in good health and CMV-seropositive.

The chain's CDR3 is CASREGQGYLGYTF. In nucleotides, the CDR3 is TGTGCCAGCAGGGAGGGACAGGGATATCTCGGCTACACCTTC. This chain joins TRBV2 and TRBJ1-2; 9 bases are shared with TRBD1. The CDR3 loop spans 14 amino acids. Germline V gene sequence: CDR1 SNHLY, CDR2 FYNNEI. Trimming at V came to 6 bases and at J to 8 bases, leaving 10 bases not matched to a gene.

This clone was found once. The V gene is TRBV7-6, the J gene TRBJ1-1; D remains ambiguous. This CDR3 contains 12 residues. Looked up from germline, CDR1 is SGHVS and CDR2 is FNYEAQ. The ends were cut back, 4 bases at V and 4 bases at J, with 7 bases in the middle. CDR3 nucleotide sequence: TGTGCCAGCAGCTCATTTGTCACTGAAGCTTTCTTT. Its protein product is CASSSFVTEAFF.

This rearrangement joins TRBV18 to TRBJ2-5; 8 positions match TRBD2. The CDR3 is 16 residues long. Germline assignment: CDR1 KGHSH and CDR2 LQKENI. The trim removed 3 bases at V and 5 bases at J, leaving 11 bases unmatched. The CDR3 loop reads CASSPFESGSRETQYF. The CDR3 DNA is TGTGCCAGCTCACCCTTTGAAAGCGGGAGTAGGGAGACCCAGTACTTC.

The gene calls are TRBV7-2 and TRBJ1-4; tentatively, D is TRBD1 (5 bases). The CDR3 runs to 15 residues. Per germline, CDR1 SGHTA and CDR2 FQGNSA. Deletions cut 5 bases from V and 4 bases from J, with 14 bases between. CDR3 residues: CASSRAPGFNEKLFF. For the CDR3, the DNA is TGTGCCAGCAGCCGCGCCCCAGGGTTTAATGAAAAACTGTTTTTT.

In this sample, this clone turned up once. The chain joins TRBV7-9 to TRBJ2-7, with TRBD1 matching over 10 bases. V dropped 5 bases and J dropped 4; count of bases not matched to a gene: 14. This CDR3 spans 17 amino acids. Germline V gives CDR1 SEHNR, CDR2 FQNEAQ (reference sequence). The CDR3 loop is CASSRRTGGTQKYEQYF. CDR3 DNA: TGTGCCAGCAGCAGAAGGACAGGGGGTACCCAGAAATACGAGCAGTACTTC.

The chain employs TRBV19 and TRBJ1-1, with D possibly matching TRBD1 (5 bases). Looked up from germline, CDR1 is LNHDA and CDR2 is SQIVND (reference sequence). The ends were cut back, 1 base at V and 8 bases at J, with 14 bases in the middle. The CDR3 is made up of 14 amino acids. The DNA of the CDR3 is TGTGCCAGTAGTATAGGGGCAGGGCCACCCGAAGCTTTCTTT. Protein: CASSIGAGPPEAFF.

The chain employs TRBV7-2 and TRBJ2-7; TRBD1 agrees at 10 bases. The germline gives CDR1 SGHTA, CDR2 FQGNSA. CDR3 length: 17 amino acids. The ends lost 1 base at V and 5 bases at J; junction bases unmatched: 11. The CDR3 DNA is TGTGCCAGCAGCTTAGTTAGGGGAGGACAGGGGGGCGACGAGCAGTACTTC. Protein product: CASSLVRGGQGGDEQYF.

Note on this clone: Mismatch with germline at one junction end may stem from a read error. The V gene is TRBV10-3, the J gene TRBJ2-1, with 12 bases that match TRBD2. CDR3 length equals 19 residues. Germline values: CDR1 ENHRY, CDR2 SYGVKD. The CDR3 nucleotides are TGTGCCATCAGTGAGTCCCGGAATCTAGCGGGAGGGCCCTACGATGAGCAGTTCTTC. Its translation is CAISESRNLAGGPYDEQFF.

The chain couples TRBV11-1 to TRBJ2-1, with 11 nucleotides matching TRBD2. With 5 bases clipped from V and 5 bases from J, the junction kept 5 bases outside the gene matches. This CDR3 has 15 amino acids. CDR1 and CDR2 (germline): SGHAT, FQDESV (reference sequence). The CDR3 loop is CASSPGLAGDNEQFF. As DNA, the CDR3 is TGTGCCAGCAGCCCCGGACTAGCGGGTGACAATGAGCAGTTCTTC.

The V and J genes are TRBV25-1 and TRBJ2-3; 8 nucleotides align to TRBD2. Germline V gives CDR1 MGHDK, CDR2 SYGVNS. CDR3 length equals 14 residues. With 6 bases clipped from V and 7 bases from J, the junction kept 9 bases outside the gene matches. The CDR3 region has the DNA TGTGCCAGCAGAAAAAGCGGGAGCTCTCATACGCAGTATTTT. This encodes CASRKSGSSHTQYF.

The rearrangement joins TRBV28 to TRBJ1-1, with 7 nucleotides matching TRBD1. Trimming removed 6 bases from V and 6 bases from J; junction bases left unmatched: 16. CDR3 size: 16 residues. The germline gives CDR1 MDHEN, CDR2 SYDVKM. CDR3 protein: CASRVRDSLRGAEAFF. For the CDR3, the DNA is TGTGCCAGCAGGGTTAGGGACAGCCTAAGGGGGGCTGAAGCTTTCTTT.

The chain carries TRBV9 and TRBJ2-5; 10 bases are a match to TRBD2. V gave up 3 bases and J gave up 5 bases; unmatched junction bases: 10. Germline assignment: CDR1 SGDLS and CDR2 YYNGEE. The CDR3 consists of 16 residues. The CDR3 bases are TGTGCCAGCAGCGAGAACCCTAGCGGGAGTGGGGAGACCCAGTACTTC. Its translation is CASSENPSGSGETQYF.

The rearrangement links TRBV29-1 to TRBJ2-2, with TRBD2 matching 8 bases. Trimming took 6 bases from V and 6 from J; bases not matched to a gene: 12. This CDR3 contains 15 residues. Germline assignment: CDR1 SQVTM and CDR2 ANQGSEA. CDR3 sequence (DNA): TGCAGCGTGCTAACTCAGCGGGAGAGGTCCGGGGAGCTGTTTTTT. Its protein product is CSVLTQRERSGELFF.

In regard to this clone: Other nucleotide sequences in the sample specify the same CDR3. CDR3: CSARLVYEQYF. CDR3 coding DNA: TGCAGTGCTAGATTAGTGTACGAGCAGTACTTC. The chain carries TRBV20-1 and TRBJ2-7; D gene uncertain. The length of the CDR3 is 11 residues. CDR1 and CDR2 (germline): DFQATT, SNEGSKA (reference sequence). V was clipped by 2 bases and J by 4 bases, with 6 bases between them.

The V gene is TRBV5-4, the J gene TRBJ2-7; no reliable D call. Germline lookup yields CDR1 SGHNT and CDR2 YYREEE (reference sequence). This CDR3 is built from 13 residues. The germline V and J ends were trimmed by 0 bases and 6 bases, with 10 bases remaining between them. The CDR3 sequence is CASSLDSPSEQYF. The CDR3 DNA reads as TGTGCCAGCAGCTTGGACTCCCCTAGCGAGCAGTACTTC.

The chain carries TRBV29-1 and TRBJ1-1; possibly TRBD1 for D (6 bases). Germline V lookup: CDR1 SQVTM, CDR2 ANQGSEA. The CDR3 loop spans 12 amino acids. Trimming took off 1 base at V and 6 bases at J, with 9 bases between the two ends. CDR3 DNA sequence: TGCAGCGTTGAAGGTGGGGGCCCTGAAGCTTTCTTT. The encoded protein is CSVEGGGPEAFF.

The rearrangement uses TRBV27 and TRBJ1-1; tentative D call: TRBD1 (5 bases). Germline CDR1 is MNHEY and CDR2 is SMNVEV (reference sequence). The length of the CDR3 is 14 residues. V lost 2 bases and J 5 bases, leaving 12 bases between the germline ends. The CDR3 bases are TGTGCCAGCAGTTTAGAGGCGGGGCGGACTGAAGCTTTCTTT. Translating it yields CASSLEAGRTEAFF.

This chain links TRBV19 with TRBJ2-2; TRBD1 matches 8 bases. V lost 6 bases and J lost 5; bases outside the gene matches: 11. The CDR3 consists of 16 residues. Germline lookup yields CDR1 LNHDA and CDR2 SQIVND (reference sequence). CDR3 amino acids: CASRDRATPMTGELFF. The CDR3 nucleotides are TGTGCCAGTAGGGACAGGGCAACCCCAATGACCGGGGAGCTGTTTTTT.

V gene TRBV7-9 combines with J gene TRBJ2-1; D possibly corresponds to TRBD1 (5 bases). V was trimmed by 6 bases and J by 8 bases, leaving 17 bases between them. The CDR3 length is 14 residues. Per germline, CDR1 SEHNR and CDR2 FQNEAQ (reference sequence). The CDR3 DNA reads as TGTGCCAGCAGAGGGGTCCTCCCCAGCGATGAGCAGTTCTTC. It codes for CASRGVLPSDEQFF.

The V call is TRBV7-2, the J call TRBJ2-5; tentatively, D is TRBD2 (5 bases). Germline CDR1 reads SGHTA; CDR2 reads FQGNSA. Trimming left V 4 bases short and J 5 bases short, with 5 bases between. The CDR3 sequence is 11 residues long. CDR3 region: CASSSGETQYF. For the CDR3, the DNA is TGTGCCAGCAGCTCGGGGGAGACCCAGTACTTC.

This chain links TRBV18 with TRBJ2-2; 7 positions match TRBD2. Trimming at V came to 5 bases and at J to 0 bases, leaving 3 bases not matched to a gene. The CDR3 has 15 residues. The germline V gene has CDR1 KGHSH and CDR2 LQKENI. For the CDR3, the DNA is TGTGCCAGCTCAGGAGCGGGATCGAACACCGGGGAGCTGTTTTTT. Translation: CASSGAGSNTGELFF.

The chain has TRBV30 and TRBJ2-2; the match to TRBD2 covers 8 bases. After removal of 2 bases from V and 2 bases from J, the junction contained 4 bases not matched to a gene. Germline CDR1 reads GTSNPN; CDR2 reads SVGIG (reference sequence). The CDR3 length is 15 residues. The CDR3 region has the DNA TGTGCCTGGAGTTTGGCGGGAGGTAACACCGGGGAGCTGTTTTTT. This gives the protein CAWSLAGGNTGELFF.